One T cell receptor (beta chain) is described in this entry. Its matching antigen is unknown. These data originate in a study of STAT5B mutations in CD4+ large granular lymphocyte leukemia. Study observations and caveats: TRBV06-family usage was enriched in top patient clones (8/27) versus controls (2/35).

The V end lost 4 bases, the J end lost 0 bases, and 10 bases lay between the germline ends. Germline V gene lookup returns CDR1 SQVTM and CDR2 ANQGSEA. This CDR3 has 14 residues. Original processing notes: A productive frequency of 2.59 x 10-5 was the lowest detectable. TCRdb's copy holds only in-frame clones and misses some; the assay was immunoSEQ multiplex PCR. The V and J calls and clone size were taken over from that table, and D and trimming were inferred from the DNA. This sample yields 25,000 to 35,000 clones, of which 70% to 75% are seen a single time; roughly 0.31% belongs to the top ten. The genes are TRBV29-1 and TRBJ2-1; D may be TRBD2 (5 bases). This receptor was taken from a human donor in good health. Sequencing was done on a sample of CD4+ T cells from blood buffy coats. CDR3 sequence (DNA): TGCAGCGTTGTTGGCGGAGGCTCCTACAATGAGCAGTTCTTC. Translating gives CSVVGGGSYNEQFF.